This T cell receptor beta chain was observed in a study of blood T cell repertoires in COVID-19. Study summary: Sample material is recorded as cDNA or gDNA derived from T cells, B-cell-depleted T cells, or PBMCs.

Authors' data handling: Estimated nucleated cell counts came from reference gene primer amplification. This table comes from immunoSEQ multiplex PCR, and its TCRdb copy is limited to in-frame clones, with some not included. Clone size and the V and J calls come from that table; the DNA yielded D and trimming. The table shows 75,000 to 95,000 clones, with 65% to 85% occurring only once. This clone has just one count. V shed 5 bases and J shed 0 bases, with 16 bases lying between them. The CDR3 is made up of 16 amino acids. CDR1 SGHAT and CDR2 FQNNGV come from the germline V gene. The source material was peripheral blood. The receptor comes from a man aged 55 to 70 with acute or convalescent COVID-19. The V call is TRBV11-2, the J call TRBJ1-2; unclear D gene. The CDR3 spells CASSPYPVNTNYGYTF. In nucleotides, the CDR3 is TGTGCCAGCAGCCCCTACCCGGTCAATACTAACTATGGCTACACCTTC.